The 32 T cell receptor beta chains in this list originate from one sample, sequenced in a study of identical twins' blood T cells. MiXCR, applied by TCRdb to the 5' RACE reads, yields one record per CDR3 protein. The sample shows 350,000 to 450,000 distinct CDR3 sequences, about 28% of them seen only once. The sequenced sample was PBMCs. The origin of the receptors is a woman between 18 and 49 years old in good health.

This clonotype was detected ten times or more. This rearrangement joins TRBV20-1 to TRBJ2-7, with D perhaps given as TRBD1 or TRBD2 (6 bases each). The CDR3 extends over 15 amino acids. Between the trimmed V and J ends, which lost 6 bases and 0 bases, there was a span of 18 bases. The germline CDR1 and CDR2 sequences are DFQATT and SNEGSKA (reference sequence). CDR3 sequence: CSAAPLSGASYEQYF. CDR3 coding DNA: TGCAGTGCGGCCCCTCTATCGGGGGCCTCCTACGAGCAGTACTTC.

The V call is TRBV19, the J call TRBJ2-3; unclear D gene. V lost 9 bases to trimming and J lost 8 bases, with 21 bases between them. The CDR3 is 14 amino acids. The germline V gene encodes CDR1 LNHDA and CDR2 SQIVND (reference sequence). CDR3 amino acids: CASARGVGVSTQYF. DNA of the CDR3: TGTGCCAGCGCCCGTGGGGTTGGAGTTAGTACGCAGTATTTT.

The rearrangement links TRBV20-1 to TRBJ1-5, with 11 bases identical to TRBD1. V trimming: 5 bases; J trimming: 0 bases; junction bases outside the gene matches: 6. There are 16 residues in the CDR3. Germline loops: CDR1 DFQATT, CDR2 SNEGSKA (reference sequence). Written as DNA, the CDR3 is TGCAGTGCTCCTAGGACAGGGGGCATTAGCAATCAGCCCCAGCATTTT. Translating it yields CSAPRTGGISNQPQHF.

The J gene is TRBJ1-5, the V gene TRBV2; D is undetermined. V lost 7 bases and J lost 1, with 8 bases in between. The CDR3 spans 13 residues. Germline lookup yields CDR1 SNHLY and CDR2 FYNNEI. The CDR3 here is CASTSDSNQPQHF. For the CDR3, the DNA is TGTGCCAGCACTTCAGACAGCAATCAGCCCCAGCATTTT.

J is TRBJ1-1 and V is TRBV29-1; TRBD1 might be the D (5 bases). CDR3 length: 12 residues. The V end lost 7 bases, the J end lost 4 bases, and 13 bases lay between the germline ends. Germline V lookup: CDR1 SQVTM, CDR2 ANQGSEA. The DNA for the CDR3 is TGCAGCGCATGGGACGGAGGCACTGAAGCTTTCTTT. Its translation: CSAWDGGTEAFF.

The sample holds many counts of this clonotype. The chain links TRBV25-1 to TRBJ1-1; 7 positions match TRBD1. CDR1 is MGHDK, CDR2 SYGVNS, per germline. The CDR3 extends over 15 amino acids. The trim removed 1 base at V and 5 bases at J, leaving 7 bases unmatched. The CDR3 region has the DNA TGTGCCAGCAGTGAATCGTCGACAGGGAGGACTGAAGCTTTCTTT. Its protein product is CASSESSTGRTEAFF.

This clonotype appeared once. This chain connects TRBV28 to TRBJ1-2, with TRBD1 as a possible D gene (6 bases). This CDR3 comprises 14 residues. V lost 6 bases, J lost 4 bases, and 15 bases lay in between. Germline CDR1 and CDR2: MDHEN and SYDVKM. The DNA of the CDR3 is TGTGCCAGCAGCAGAGGGGGGAACCTCTATGGCTACACCTTC. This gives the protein CASSRGGNLYGYTF.

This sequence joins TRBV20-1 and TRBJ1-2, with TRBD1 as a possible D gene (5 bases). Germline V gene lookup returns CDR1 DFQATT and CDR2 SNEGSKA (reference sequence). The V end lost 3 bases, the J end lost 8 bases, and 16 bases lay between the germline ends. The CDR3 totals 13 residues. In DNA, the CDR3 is TGCAGTGCTAGCGGGGGGGTCGGATCGGGCTACACCTTC. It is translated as CSASGGVGSGYTF.

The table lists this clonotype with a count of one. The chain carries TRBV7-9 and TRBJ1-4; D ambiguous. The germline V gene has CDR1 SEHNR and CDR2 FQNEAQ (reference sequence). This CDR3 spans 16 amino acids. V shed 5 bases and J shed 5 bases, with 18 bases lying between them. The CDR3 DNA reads TGTGCCAGCAGCCCGGCGGGCTCAGGAAGGAATGAAAAACTGTTTTTT. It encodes CASSPAGSGRNEKLFF.

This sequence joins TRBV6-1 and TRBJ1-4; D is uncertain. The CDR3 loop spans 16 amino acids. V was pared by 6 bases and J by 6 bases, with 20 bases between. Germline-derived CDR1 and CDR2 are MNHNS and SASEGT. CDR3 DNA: TGTGCCAGCAGCTTGGGTCAGGCGCCTCTCCATGAAAAACTGTTTTTT. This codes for CASSLGQAPLHEKLFF.

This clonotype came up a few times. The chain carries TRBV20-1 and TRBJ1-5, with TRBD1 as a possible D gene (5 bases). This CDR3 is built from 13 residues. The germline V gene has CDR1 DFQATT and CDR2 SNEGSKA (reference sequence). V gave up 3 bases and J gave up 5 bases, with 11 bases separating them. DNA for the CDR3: TGCAGTGCTAGTGGGGGTCCTGATCAGCCCCAGCATTTT. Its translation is CSASGGPDQPQHF.

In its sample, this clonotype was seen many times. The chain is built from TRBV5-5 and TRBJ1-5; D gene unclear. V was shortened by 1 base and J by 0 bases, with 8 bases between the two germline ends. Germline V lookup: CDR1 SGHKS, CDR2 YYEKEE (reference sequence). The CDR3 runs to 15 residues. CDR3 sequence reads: CASSLHGDSNQPQHF. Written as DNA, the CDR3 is TGTGCCAGCAGCTTGCACGGGGATAGCAATCAGCCCCAGCATTTT.

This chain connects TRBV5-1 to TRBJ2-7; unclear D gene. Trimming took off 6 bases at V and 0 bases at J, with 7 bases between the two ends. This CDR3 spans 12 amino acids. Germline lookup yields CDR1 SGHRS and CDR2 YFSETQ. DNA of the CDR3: TGCGCCAGCATTGGGGACTCCTACGAGCAGTACTTC. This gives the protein CASIGDSYEQYF.

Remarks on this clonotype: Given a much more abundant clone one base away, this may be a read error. CDR3 coding DNA: TGTGCCAGCAACTTAGGAGGCACCACTAACACTGAAGCTTTCTTT. Protein product: CASNLGGTTNTEAFF. V and J are TRBV7-9 and TRBJ1-1; the D is unclear. Germline V gene data show CDR1 as SEHNR and CDR2 as FQNEAQ (reference sequence). The CDR3 is 15 amino acids.

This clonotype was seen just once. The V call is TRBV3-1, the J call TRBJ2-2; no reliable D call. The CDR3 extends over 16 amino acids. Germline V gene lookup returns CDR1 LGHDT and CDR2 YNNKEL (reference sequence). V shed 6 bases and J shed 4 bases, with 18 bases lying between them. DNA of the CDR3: TGTGCCAGCAGGGCATCTCGGGTGGGCCCCACCGGGGAGCTGTTTTTT. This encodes CASRASRVGPTGELFF.

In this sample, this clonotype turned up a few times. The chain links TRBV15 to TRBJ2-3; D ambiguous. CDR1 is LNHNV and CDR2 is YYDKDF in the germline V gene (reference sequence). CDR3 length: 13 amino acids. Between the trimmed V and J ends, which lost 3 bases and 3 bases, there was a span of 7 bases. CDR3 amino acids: CATSSAKTDTQYF. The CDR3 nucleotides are TGTGCCACCAGCAGTGCCAAGACAGATACGCAGTATTTT. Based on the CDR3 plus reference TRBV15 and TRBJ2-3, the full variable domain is DAMVIQNPRYQVTQFGKPVTLSCSQTLNHNVMYWYQQKSSQAPKLLFHYYDKDFNNEADTPDNFQSRRPNTSFCFLDIRSPGLGDTAMYLCATSSAKTDTQYFGPGTRLTVL.

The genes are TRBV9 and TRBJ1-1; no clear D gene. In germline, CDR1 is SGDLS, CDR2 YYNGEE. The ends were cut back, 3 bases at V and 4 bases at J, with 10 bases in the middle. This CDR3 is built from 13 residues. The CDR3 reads CASSGPQATEAFF. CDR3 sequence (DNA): TGTGCCAGCAGCGGCCCGCAGGCCACTGAAGCTTTCTTT.

Here the CDR3 reads CASSFDRFGMNTEAFF. Written as DNA, the CDR3 is TGTGCCAGCAGTTTTGACAGGTTTGGGATGAACACTGAAGCTTTCTTT. V and J are TRBV6-5 and TRBJ1-1, with D perhaps TRBD1 (6 bases). This CDR3 comprises 16 residues. Looked up from germline, CDR1 is MNHEY and CDR2 is SVGAGI. The V gene lost 4 bases and the J gene lost 0 bases, with 15 bases spanning the gap.

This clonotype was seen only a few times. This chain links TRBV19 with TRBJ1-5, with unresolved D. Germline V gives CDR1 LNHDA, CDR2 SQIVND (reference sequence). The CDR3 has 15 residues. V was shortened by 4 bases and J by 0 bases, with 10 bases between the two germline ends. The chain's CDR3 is CASSTSFYSNQPQHF. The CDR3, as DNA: TGTGCCAGTAGTACGAGCTTTTATAGCAATCAGCCCCAGCATTTT.

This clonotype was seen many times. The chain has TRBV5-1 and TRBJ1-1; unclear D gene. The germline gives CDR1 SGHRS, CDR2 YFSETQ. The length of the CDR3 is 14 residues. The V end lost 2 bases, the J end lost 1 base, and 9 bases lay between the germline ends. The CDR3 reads CASSFRRGNTEAFF. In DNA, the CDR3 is TGCGCCAGCAGCTTTCGGCGGGGGAACACTGAAGCTTTCTTT.

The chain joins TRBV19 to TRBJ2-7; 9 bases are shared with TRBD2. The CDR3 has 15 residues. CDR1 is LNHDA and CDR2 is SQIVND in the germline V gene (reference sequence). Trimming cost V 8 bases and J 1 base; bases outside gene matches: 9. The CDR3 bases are TGTGCCAGTTCCCATGCAGCGGGAGGTTCCTACGAGCAGTACTTC. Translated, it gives CASSHAAGGSYEQYF.

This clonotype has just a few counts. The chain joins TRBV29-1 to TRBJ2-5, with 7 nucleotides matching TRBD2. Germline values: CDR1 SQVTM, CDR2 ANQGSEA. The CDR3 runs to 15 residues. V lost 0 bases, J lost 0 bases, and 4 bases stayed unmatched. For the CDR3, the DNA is TGCAGCGTTGAAGATTGGCTAGCGGACCAAGAGACCCAGTACTTC. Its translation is CSVEDWLADQETQYF.

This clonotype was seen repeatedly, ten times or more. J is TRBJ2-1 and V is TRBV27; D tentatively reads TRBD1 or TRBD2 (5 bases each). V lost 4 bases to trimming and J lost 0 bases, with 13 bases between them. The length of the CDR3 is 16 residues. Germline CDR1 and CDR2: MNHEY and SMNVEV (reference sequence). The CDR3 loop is CASSWGRVSSYNEQFF. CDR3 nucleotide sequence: TGTGCCAGCAGTTGGGGACGGGTGAGCTCCTACAATGAGCAGTTCTTC.

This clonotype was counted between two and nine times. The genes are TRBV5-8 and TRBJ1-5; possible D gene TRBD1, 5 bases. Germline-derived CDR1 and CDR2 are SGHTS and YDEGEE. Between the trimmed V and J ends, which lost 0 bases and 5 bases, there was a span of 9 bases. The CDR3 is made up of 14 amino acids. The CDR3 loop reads CASSLVGTDQPQHF. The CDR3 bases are TGTGCCAGCAGCTTGGTGGGGACGGATCAGCCCCAGCATTTT.

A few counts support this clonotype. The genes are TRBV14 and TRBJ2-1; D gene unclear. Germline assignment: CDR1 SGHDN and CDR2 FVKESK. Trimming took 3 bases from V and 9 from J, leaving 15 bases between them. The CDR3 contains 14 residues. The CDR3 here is CASSQTPDSLEQFF. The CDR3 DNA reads TGTGCCAGCAGCCAGACTCCCGATTCCCTTGAGCAGTTCTTC. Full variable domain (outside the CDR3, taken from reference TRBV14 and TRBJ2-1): EAGVTQFPSHSVIEKGQTVTLRCDPISGHDNLYWYRRVMGKEIKFLLHFVKESKQDESGMPNNRFLAERTGGTYSTLKVQPAELEDSGVYFCASSQTPDSLEQFFGPGTRLTVL.

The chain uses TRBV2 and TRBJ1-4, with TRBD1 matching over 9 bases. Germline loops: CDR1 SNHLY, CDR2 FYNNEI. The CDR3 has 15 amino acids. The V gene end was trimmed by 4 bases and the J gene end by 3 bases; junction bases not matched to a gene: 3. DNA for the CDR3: TGTGCCAGCAGTGTACAGGGGGCGGCTAATGAAAAACTGTTTTTT. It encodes CASSVQGAANEKLFF.

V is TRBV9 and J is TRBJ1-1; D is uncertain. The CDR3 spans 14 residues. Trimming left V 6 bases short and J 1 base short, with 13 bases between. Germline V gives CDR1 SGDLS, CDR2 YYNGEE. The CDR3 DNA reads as TGTGCCAGCACCCTCCGAGCACAGAACACTGAAGCTTTCTTT. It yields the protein CASTLRAQNTEAFF.

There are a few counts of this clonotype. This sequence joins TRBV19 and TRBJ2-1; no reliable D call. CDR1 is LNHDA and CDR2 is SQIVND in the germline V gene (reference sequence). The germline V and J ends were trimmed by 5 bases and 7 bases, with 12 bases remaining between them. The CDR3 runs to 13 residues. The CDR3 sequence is CASSPQALNEQFF. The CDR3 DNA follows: TGTGCCAGTAGTCCCCAGGCGTTGAATGAGCAGTTCTTC.

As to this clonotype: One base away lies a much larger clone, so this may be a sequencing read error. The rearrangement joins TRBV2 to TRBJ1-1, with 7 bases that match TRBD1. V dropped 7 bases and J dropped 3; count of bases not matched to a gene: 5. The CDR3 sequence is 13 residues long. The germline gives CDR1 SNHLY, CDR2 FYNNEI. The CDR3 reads CASTGQVDTEAFF. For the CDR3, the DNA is TGTGCCAGCACCGGACAGGTGGACACTGAAGCTTTCTTT. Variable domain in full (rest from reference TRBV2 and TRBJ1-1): EPEVTQTPSHQVTQMGQEVILRCVPISNHLYFYWYRQILGQKVEFLVSFYNNEISEKSEIFDDQFSVERPDGSNFTLKIRSTKLEDSAMYFCASTGQVDTEAFFGQGTRLTVV.

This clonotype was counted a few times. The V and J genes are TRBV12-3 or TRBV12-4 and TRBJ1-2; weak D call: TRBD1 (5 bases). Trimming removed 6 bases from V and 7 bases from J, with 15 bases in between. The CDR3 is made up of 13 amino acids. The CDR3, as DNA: TGTGCCAGCAGCAGGGACTTGAAACTTGGCTACACCTTC. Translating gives CASSRDLKLGYTF.

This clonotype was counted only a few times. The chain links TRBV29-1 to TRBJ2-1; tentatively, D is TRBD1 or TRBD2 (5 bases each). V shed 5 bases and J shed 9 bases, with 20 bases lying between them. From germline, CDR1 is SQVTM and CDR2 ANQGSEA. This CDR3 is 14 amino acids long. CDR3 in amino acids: CSVYGTPTLPEQFF. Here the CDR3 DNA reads TGCAGCGTTTATGGGACCCCAACCCTCCCTGAGCAGTTCTTC.

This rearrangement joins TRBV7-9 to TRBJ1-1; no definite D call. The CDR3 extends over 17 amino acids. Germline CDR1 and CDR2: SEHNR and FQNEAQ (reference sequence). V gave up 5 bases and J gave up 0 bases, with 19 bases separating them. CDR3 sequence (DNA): TGTGCCAGCAGCCAGAGAAAGAGTAAGGAAATGAACACTGAAGCTTTCTTT. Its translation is CASSQRKSKEMNTEAFF. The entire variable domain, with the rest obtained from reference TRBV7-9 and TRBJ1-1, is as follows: DTGVSQNPRHKITKRGQNVTFRCDPISEHNRLYWYRQTLGQGPEFLTYFQNEAQLEKSRLLSDRFSAERPKGSFSTLEIQRTEQGDSAMYLCASSQRKSKEMNTEAFFGQGTRLTVV.